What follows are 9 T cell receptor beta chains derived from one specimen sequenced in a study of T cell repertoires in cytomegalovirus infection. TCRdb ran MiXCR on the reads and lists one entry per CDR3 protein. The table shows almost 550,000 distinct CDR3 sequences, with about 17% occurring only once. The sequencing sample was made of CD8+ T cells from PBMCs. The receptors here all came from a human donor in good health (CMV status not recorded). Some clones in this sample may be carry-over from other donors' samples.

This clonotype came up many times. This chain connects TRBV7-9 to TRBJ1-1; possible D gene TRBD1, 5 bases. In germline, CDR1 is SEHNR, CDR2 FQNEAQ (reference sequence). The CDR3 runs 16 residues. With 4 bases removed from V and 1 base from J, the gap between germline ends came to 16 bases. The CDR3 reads CASSSYDRIENTEAFF. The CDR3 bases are TGTGCCAGCAGCTCATACGACAGAATTGAGAACACTGAAGCTTTCTTT.

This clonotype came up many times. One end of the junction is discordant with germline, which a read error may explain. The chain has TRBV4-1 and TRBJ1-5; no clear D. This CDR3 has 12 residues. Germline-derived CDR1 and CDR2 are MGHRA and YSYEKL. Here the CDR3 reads CASSQEGQPQHF. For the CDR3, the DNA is TGTGCCAGCAGCCAAGAAGGTCAGCCCCAGCATTTT.

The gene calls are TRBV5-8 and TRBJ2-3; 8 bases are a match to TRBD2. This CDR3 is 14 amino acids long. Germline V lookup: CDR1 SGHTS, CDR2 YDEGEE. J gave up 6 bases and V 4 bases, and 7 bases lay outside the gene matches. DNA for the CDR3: TGTGCCAGCAGCCCCAGCGGGAGACTGGATACGCAGTATTTT. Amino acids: CASSPSGRLDTQYF. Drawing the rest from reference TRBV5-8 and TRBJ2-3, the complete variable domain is EAGVTQSPTHLIKTRGQQATLRCSPISGHTSVYWYQQALGLGLQFLLWYDEGEERNRGNFPPRFSGRQFPNYSSELNVNALELEDSALYLCASSPSGRLDTQYFGPGTRLTVL.

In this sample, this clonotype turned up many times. CDR3 in DNA: TGTGCCAGCAGCCCTAGGACAGACCAAGAGACCCAGTACTTC. It specifies CASSPRTDQETQYF. The rearrangement uses TRBV7-9 and TRBJ2-5, with D possibly TRBD1 on 6 matching bases. This CDR3 is 14 amino acids long. Germline V CDR1 and CDR2: SEHNR, FQNEAQ (reference sequence). Trimming shortened V by 5 bases and J by 0 bases, and 10 bases separated the two germline ends.

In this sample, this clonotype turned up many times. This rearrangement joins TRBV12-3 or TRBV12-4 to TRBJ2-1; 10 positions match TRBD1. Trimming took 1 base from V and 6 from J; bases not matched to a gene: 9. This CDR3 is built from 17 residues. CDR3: CASSLGRGGQGFNEQFF. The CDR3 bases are TGTGCCAGCAGTTTAGGACGGGGGGGACAGGGGTTCAATGAGCAGTTCTTC.

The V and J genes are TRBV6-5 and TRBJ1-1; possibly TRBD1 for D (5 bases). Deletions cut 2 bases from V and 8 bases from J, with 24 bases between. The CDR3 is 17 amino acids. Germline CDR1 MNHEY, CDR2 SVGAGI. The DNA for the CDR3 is TGTGCCAGCAGTTACAGCCGCTCCATATTCGACGGGGCCGAAGCTTTCTTT. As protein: CASSYSRSIFDGAEAFF.

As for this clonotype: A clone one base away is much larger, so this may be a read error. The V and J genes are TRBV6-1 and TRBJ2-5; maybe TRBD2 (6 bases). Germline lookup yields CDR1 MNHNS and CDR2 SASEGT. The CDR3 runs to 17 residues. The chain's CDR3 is CDSNEISLRGEKETQYF. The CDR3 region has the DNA TGTGACAGCAACGAGATTTCCCTTCGCGGGGAAAAAGAGACCCAGTACTTC.

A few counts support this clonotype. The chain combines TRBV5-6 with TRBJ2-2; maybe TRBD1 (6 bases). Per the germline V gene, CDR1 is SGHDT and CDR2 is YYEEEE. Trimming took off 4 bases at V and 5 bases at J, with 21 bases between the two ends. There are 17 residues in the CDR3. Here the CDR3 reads CASSHSYYRVITGELFF. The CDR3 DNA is TGTGCCAGCAGCCATTCTTATTACAGGGTAATAACCGGGGAGCTGTTTTTT.

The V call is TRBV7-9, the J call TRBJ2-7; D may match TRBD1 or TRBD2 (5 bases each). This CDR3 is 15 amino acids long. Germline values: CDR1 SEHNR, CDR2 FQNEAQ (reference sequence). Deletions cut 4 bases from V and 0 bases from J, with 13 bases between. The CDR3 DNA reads TGTGCCAGCAGCTGGCCGGGACGGAACTCCTACGAGCAGTACTTC. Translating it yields CASSWPGRNSYEQYF. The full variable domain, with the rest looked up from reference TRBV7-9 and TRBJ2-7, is DTGVSQNPRHKITKRGQNVTFRCDPISEHNRLYWYRQTLGQGPEFLTYFQNEAQLEKSRLLSDRFSAERPKGSFSTLEIQRTEQGDSAMYLCASSWPGRNSYEQYFGPGTRLTVT.